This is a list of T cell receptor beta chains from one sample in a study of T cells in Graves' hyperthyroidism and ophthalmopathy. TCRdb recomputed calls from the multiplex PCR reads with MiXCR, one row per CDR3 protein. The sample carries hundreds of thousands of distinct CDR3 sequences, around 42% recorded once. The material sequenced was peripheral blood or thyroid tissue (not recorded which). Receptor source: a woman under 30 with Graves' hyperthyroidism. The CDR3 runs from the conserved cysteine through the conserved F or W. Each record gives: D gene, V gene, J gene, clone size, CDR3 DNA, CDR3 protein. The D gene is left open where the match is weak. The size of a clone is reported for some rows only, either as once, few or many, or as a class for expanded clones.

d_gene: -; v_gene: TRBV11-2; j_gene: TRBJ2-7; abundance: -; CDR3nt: TGTGCCAGCAGCTTAGAGTGGGAGTTTCAAGAGCAGTACTTC; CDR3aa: CASSLEWEFQEQYF
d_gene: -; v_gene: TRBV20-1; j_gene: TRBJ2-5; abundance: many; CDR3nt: TGCAGTGCTAGAGATGACCTCTCGGAGACCCAGTACTTC; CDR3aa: CSARDDLSETQYF
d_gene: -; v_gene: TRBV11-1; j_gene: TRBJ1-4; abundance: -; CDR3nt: TGTGCCGGCAGCTTAGTAAGGTCAACTAATGAAAAACTGTTTTTT; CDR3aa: CAGSLVRSTNEKLFF
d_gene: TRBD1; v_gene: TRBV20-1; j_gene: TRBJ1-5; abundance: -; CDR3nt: TGCAGTGCAAAAGCCGACAGGGGTTTTTATCAGCCCCAGCATTTT; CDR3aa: CSAKADRGFYQPQHF
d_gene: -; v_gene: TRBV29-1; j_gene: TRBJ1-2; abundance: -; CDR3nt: TGCAGCAGGACGGACAGCAGCTATGGCTACACCTTC; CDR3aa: CSRTDSSYGYTF
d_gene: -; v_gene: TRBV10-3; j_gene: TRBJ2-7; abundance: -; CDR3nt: TGTGCCATCAGTGAGTCCGGTGACTCCTACGAGCAGTACTTC; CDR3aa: CAISESGDSYEQYF
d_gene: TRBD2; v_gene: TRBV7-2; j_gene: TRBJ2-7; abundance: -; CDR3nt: TGTGCCAGTAGTCCAGGGACTAGCGGGAGTTCCTACGAGCAGTACTTC; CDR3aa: CASSPGTSGSSYEQYF
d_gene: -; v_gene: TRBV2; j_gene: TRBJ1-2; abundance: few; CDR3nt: TGTGCCAGCAGTGGCGTATCGGCTAACTATGGCTACACCTTC; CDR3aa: CASSGVSANYGYTF
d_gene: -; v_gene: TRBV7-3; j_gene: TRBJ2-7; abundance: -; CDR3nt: TGCGCCAGCAGCCCCCAGGACTACCAAGGGGAGCAGTACTTC; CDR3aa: CASSPQDYQGEQYF
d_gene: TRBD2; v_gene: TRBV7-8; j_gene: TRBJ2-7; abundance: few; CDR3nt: TGTGCCAGCAGCCAAGTGGCGGGAGGCTACTCCTACGAGCAGTACTTC; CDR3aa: CASSQVAGGYSYEQYF
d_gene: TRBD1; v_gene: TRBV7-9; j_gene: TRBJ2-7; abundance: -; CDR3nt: TGTGCCAGCAGCTTAGAGGGGGCCAGGGACGAGCAGTACTTC; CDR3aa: CASSLEGARDEQYF
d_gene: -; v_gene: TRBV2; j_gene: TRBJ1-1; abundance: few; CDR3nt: TGTGCCAGCAGTTCCTCAGGAAGGGGCACTGAAGCTTTCTTT; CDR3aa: CASSSSGRGTEAFF
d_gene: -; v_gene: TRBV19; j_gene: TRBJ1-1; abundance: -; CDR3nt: TGTGCCAGGGGTGACAGGAAGGGTTGGATGAACACTGAAGCTTTCTTT; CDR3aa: CARGDRKGWMNTEAFF
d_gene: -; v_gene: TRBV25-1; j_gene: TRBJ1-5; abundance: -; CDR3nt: TGTGCCAGCGTTCGACAGGAGGATCAGCCCCAGCATTTT; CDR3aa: CASVRQEDQPQHF
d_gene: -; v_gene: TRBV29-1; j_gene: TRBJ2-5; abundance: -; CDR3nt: TGCAGCGTTGTGGGGGACGGTGCGACCCAGTACTTC; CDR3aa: CSVVGDGATQYF
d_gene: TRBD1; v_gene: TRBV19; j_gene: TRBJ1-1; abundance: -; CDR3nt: TGTGCCAGTAGTATAAACCGGGACAGAGACGACACTGAAGCTTTCTTT; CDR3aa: CASSINRDRDDTEAFF
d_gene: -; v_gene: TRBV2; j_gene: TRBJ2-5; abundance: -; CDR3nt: TGTGCCAGCAGTGAAGATTTGGCAGCTCAAGAGACCCAGTACTTC; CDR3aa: CASSEDLAAQETQYF
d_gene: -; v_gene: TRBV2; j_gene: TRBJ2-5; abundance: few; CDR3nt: TGTGCCAGCAGTTACTCGCCCAGGGAAGAGACCCAGTACTTC; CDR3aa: CASSYSPREETQYF
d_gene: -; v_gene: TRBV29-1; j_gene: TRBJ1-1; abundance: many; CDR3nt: TGCAGCGTTGGAAGGGGGAGGGACACTGAAGCTTTCTTT; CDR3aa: CSVGRGRDTEAFF
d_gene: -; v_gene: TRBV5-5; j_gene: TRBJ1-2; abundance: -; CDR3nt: TGTGCCAGCAGCTTGACAGGGAGGAGAGGGGATGGCTACACCTTC; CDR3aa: CASSLTGRRGDGYTF
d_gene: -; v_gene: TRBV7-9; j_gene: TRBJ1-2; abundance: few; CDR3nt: TGTGCCAGCAGCGACAGGAAAACTAACTATGGCTACACCTTC; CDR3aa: CASSDRKTNYGYTF
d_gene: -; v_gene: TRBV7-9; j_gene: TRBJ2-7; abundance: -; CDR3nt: TGTGCCAGCAGCCCCGGTTGGGCAGAATCCTACGAGCAGTACTTC; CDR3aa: CASSPGWAESYEQYF
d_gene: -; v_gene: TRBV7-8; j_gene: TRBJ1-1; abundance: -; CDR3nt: TGTGCCAGCAGCTTAGATGGACAGCTATTGAACACTGAAGCTTTCTTT; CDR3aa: CASSLDGQLLNTEAFF
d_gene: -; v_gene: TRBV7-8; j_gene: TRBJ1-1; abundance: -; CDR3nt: TGTGCCAGCAGCCAAGATCATAGGAACACTGAAGCTTTCTTT; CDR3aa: CASSQDHRNTEAFF
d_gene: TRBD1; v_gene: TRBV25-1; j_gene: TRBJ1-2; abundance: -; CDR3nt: TGTGCCAGCAGTTTACCCCGGGACAGGGAGTTCGGCTACACCTTC; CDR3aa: CASSLPRDREFGYTF
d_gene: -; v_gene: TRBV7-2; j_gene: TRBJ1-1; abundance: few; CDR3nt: TGTGCCAGCAGCCCTTTCTCTGAAGCTTTCTTT; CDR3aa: CASSPFSEAFF
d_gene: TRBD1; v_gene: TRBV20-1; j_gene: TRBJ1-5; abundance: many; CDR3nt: TGCAGTGCGAGGACAGGTAGTCAGCCCCAGCATTTT; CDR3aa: CSARTGSQPQHF
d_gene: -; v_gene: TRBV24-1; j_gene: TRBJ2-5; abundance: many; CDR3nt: TGTGCCACCAGTGATTCGACTGACCTAGAGACCCAGTACTTC; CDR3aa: CATSDSTDLETQYF
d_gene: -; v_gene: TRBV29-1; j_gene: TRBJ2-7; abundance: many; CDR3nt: TGCAGCGTTGAAGATACAACAGGGACGGGAGAGCAGTACTTC; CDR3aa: CSVEDTTGTGEQYF
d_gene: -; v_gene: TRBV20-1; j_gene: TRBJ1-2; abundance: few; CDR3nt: TGCAGTGCTGGAGCCGGGACTAACTATGGCTACACCTTC; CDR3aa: CSAGAGTNYGYTF
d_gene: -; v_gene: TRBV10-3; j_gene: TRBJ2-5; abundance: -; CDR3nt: TGTGCCAGCAGTCCCAAGCCACTGGAGACCCAGTACTTC; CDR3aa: CASSPKPLETQYF
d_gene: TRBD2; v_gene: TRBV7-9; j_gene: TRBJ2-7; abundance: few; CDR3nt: TGTGCCAGCAGCTTAAGAGCGGGAGGCTACGAGCAGTACTTC; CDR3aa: CASSLRAGGYEQYF
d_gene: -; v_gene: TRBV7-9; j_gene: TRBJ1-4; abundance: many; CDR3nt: TGTGCCAGCAGCTCATCGAACAGGCTTAATGAAAAACTGTTTTTT; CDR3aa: CASSSSNRLNEKLFF
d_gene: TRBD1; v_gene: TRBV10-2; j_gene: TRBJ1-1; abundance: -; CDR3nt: TGCGCCAGCAGGACAGGGGAGTCCACTGAAGCTTTCTTT; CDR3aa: CASRTGESTEAFF
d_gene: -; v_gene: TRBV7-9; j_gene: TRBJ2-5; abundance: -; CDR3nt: TGTGCCAGCAGCCAGGACGCGGGCTATATGGAGACCCAGTACTTC; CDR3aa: CASSQDAGYMETQYF
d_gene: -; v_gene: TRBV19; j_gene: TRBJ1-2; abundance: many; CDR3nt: TGTGCCAGTAGTATTGGACAGTACTATGGCTACACCTTC; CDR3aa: CASSIGQYYGYTF
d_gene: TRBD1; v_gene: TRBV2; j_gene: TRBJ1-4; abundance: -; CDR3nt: TGTGCCAGCAGTGAAGACCCCTGGACAGGGGCGGATGAAAAACTGTTTTTT; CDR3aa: CASSEDPWTGADEKLFF
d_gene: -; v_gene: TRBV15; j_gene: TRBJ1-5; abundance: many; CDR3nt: TGTGCCACCAGCAGGCAGGGCCCTAGCAATCAGCCCCAGCATTTT; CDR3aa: CATSRQGPSNQPQHF
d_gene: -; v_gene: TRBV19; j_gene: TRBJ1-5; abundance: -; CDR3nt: TGTGCCAGTAGTACCCCGGGAGCCAGCTACGAGCATTTT; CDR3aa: CASSTPGASYEHF
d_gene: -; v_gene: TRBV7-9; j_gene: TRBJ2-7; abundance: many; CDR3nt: TGTGCCAGCAGCACGGACAACAAGTTCTCCTACGAGCAGTACTTC; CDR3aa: CASSTDNKFSYEQYF
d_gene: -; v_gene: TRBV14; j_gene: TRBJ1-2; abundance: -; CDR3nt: TGTGCCAGCTCACTACATTACAGGGATAACTATGGCTACACCTTC; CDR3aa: CASSLHYRDNYGYTF
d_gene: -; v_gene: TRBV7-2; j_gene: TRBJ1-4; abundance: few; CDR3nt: TGTGCCAGCAGCTTAGCAAACCGAGGAGATGAAAAACTGTTTTTT; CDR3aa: CASSLANRGDEKLFF
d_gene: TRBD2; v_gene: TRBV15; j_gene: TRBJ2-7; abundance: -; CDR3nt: TGTGCCACCAGCACTAGACTAGCGGGAGAAGGAGCAGACGAGCAGTACTTC; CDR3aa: CATSTRLAGEGADEQYF
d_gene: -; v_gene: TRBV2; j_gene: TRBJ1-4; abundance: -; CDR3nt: TGTGCCAGCAGCCAAGATCCGGGGTTCGGTGAAAAACTGTTTTTT; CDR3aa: CASSQDPGFGEKLFF
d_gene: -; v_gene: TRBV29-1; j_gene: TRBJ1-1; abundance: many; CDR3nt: TGCAGCGTTGAATTGGGTAACACTGAAGCTTTCTTT; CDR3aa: CSVELGNTEAFF
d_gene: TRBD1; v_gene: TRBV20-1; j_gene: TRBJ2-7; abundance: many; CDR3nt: TGCAGTGCTAGAGATCGGGACAGGCCGTCCTACGAGCAGTACTTC; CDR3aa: CSARDRDRPSYEQYF